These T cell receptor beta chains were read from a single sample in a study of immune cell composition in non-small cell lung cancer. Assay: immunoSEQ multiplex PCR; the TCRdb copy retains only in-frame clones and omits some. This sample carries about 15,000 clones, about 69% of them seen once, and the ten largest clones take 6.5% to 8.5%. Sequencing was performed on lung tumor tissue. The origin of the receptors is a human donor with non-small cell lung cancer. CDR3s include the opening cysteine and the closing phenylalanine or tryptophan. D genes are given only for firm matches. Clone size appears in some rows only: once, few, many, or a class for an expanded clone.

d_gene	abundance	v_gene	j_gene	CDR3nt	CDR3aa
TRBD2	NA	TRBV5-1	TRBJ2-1	TGCGCCAGCAGCTGGGGGGCGACTAGCGGGGGAACCTACAATGAGCAGTTCTTC	CASSWGATSGGTYNEQFF
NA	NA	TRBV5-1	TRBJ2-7	TGCGCCAGCACCCTGAGGGCCGGAAGCTCCTACGAGCAGTACTTC	CASTLRAGSSYEQYF
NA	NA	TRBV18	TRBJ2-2	TGTGCCAGCTCACCACAACAGCCGAACACCGGGGAGCTGTTTTTT	CASSPQQPNTGELFF
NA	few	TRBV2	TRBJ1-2	TGTGCCAGCAGGTATAATGGCTACACCTTC	CASRYNGYTF
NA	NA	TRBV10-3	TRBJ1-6	TGTGCCATCAGGGCCAGCTCCTATAATTCACCCCTCCACTTT	CAIRASSYNSPLHF
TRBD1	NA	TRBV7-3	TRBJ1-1	TGTGCCAGCAGCCCCGCGACAGGGGCGGGGAATACTGAAGCTTTCTTT	CASSPATGAGNTEAFF
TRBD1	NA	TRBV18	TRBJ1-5	TGTGCCAGCTCACCAAGGACAGGGTCAGGTCAGCCCCAGCATTTT	CASSPRTGSGQPQHF
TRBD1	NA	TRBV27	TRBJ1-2	TGTGCCAGCAGCCGCAGGGGGCCTAACTATGGCTACACCTTC	CASSRRGPNYGYTF
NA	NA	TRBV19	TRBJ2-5	TGTGCCAGTAGACAGGCCTCCCAAGAGACCCAGTACTTC	CASRQASQETQYF
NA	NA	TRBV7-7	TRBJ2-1	TGTGCTAGCAGCTTAGAATCAATCCCGGGTGAGCAGTTCTTC	CASSLESIPGEQFF
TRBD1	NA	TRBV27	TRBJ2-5	TGTGCCAGCACCCCATTAGGGACAGAAGAGACCCAGTACTTC	CASTPLGTEETQYF
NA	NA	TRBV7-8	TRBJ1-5	TGTGCCAGCTCTCCGTATAGTCTCGGGAATCAGCCCCAGCATTTT	CASSPYSLGNQPQHF
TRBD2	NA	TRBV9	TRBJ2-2	TGTGCCAGCAGCCCTCGAGCGGGGGAACCCGGGGAGCTGTTTTTT	CASSPRAGEPGELFF
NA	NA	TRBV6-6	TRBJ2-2	TGTGCCAGCAGTTACCCCACAGGGTCCACCGGGGAGCTGTTTTTT	CASSYPTGSTGELFF
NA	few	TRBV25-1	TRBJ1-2	TGTGCCAGCAGTGAAGGGGCAGGCTATGGCTACACCTTC	CASSEGAGYGYTF
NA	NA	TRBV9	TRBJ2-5	TGTGCCAGCAGCGTAGTTGGGGGGGCCCACGGAACCCAGTACTTC	CASSVVGGAHGTQYF
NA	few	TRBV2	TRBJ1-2	TGTGCCAGCACCTTGACGTGGGGGGGGAGCGGGAATGGCTACACCTTC	CASTLTWGGSGNGYTF
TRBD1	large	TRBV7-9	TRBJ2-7	TGTGCCAGCAGCTTAGCTGGGGCTGGACAGGGGTTGATCGAGCAGTACTTC	CASSLAGAGQGLIEQYF
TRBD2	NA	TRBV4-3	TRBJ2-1	TGCGCCAGCAGCCAAGTCTTTATCGGGACTAGCGGGGGACAGGAGCAGTTCTTC	CASSQVFIGTSGGQEQFF
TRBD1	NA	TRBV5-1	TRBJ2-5	TGCGCCAGCAGCTCGGGGACAGGGAGGGAGACCCAGTACTTC	CASSSGTGRETQYF
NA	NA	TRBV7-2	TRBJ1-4	TGTGCCAGCAGCCTAGTAGCGGCAGCCCCTAATGAAAAACTGTTTTTT	CASSLVAAAPNEKLFF
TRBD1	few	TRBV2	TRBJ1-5	TGTGCCAGCCGGGTAGGGACAGGGGGCGGCTACAATCAGCCCCAGCATTTT	CASRVGTGGGYNQPQHF
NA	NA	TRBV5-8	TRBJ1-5	TGTGCCAGCAGCTTGTTCCCCGATCAGCCCCAGCATTTT	CASSLFPDQPQHF
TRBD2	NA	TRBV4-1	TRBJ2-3	TGCGCCAGCAGCCAGGTTACGGGGGGGGGCACAGATACGCAGTATTTT	CASSQVTGGGTDTQYF
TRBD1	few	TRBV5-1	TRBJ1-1	TGCGCCAGCAGGGGACAGGGTTACAACACTGAAGCTTTCTTT	CASRGQGYNTEAFF
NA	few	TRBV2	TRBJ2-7	TGTGCCAGCAGTTTCACAGACTACGAGCAGTACTTC	CASSFTDYEQYF
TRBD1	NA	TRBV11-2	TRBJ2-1	TGTGCCAGCAGCTTAGATCTCGAGACAGGGACCTACAATGAGCAGTTCTTC	CASSLDLETGTYNEQFF
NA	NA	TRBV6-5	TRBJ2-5	TGTGCCAGCAGTTACACGGGACTGGGCCAAGAGACCCAGTACTTC	CASSYTGLGQETQYF
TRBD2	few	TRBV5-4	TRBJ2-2	TGTGCCAGCAACAGGGGGACTAGCGGGCCCGGGGAGCTGTTTTTT	CASNRGTSGPGELFF
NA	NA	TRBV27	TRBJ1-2	TGTGCCAGCAGTTTAAATGGAGTTTCTGACTATGGCTACACCTTC	CASSLNGVSDYGYTF
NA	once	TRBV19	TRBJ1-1	TGTGCCAGTAGTATAGGAGTCCTGTTTCCTGAAGCTTTCTTT	CASSIGVLFPEAFF
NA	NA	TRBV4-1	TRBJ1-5	TGCGCCAGCAGCCAAGACTGGCGGGGGGGCAATCAGCCCCAGCATTTT	CASSQDWRGGNQPQHF
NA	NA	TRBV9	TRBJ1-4	TGTGCCAGCAGCCCCGGGGACACCTGGGGTGAAAAACTGTTTTTT	CASSPGDTWGEKLFF
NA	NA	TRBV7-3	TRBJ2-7	TGTGCCAGCAGCCCAGAGATAGGAGGGAACGAGCAGTACTTC	CASSPEIGGNEQYF
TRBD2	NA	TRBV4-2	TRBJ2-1	TGTGCCAGCAGCCAGCAAACTAGCGAGCGAAATGAGCAGTTCTTC	CASSQQTSERNEQFF
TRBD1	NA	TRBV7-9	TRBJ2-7	TGTGCCAGCAGCTTAGGAGGGGGACAGCTCTACGAGCAGTACTTC	CASSLGGGQLYEQYF
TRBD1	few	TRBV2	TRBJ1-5	TGTGCCAGCAGAGGGGACAGGGGGATCGGGCCCCAGCATTTT	CASRGDRGIGPQHF
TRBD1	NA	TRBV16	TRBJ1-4	TGTGCCAGCAGCGCGCCGGGACAGGATAATGAAAAACTGTTTTTT	CASSAPGQDNEKLFF
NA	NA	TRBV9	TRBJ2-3	TGTGCCAGCAGCGTAGCGGAGGGTAGCACAGATACGCAGTATTTT	CASSVAEGSTDTQYF
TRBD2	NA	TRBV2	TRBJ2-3	TGTGCCAGCAGTGAAGTCCGAAAGCGGGGAAAGTTCACAGATACGCAGTATTTT	CASSEVRKRGKFTDTQYF
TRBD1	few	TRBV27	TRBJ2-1	TGTGCCAGCAGTTTAAGGGGTCCCGGGACAGGGAATGAGCAGTTCTTC	CASSLRGPGTGNEQFF
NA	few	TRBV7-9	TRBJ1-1	TGTGCCAGCAGCCCCGGGGGGAACACTGAAGCTTTCTTT	CASSPGGNTEAFF
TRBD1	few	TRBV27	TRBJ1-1	TGTGCCAGCAGTCCAACAGGGGAGACTGAAGCTTTCTTT	CASSPTGETEAFF
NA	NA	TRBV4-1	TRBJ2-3	TGCGCCAGCAGCCAAGTTCTTGTTAACACAGATACGCAGTATTTT	CASSQVLVNTDTQYF
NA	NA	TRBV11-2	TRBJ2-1	TGTGCCAGCAGCTTAGGGCTAGGCCGCTACAATGAGCAGTTCTTC	CASSLGLGRYNEQFF
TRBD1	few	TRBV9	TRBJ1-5	TGTGCCAGCAGCTTGGACAGGGGCCAGCCCCAGCATTTT	CASSLDRGQPQHF
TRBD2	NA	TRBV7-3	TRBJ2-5	TGTGCCAGCAGCGAGGGACTAGGGGGTGGGACCCAGTACTTC	CASSEGLGGGTQYF
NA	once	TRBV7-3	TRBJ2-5	TGTGCCAGCAGCTTAATGGGGGCTCAAGAGACCCAGTACTTC	CASSLMGAQETQYF
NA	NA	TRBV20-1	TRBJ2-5	TGCAGTGCTAGGAGCTTCGAGACCCAGTACTTC	CSARSFETQYF
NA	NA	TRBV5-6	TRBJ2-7	TGTGCCAGCAGCTTGCGGGACACCTACGAGCAGTACTTC	CASSLRDTYEQYF
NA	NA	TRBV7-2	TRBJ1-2	TGTGCCAGCAGCTTAACGTCGCGGGCCTATGGCTACACCTTC	CASSLTSRAYGYTF
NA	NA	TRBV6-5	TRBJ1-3	TGTGCCAGCAGTGGCCCGGGACATTCCACCATATATTTT	CASSGPGHSTIYF
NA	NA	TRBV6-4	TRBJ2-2	TGTGCCAGCAGTGAACAAATCACCGGGGAGCTGTTTTTT	CASSEQITGELFF
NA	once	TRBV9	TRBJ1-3	TGTGCCAGCGGGCAGGCCTCTGGAAACACCATATATTTT	CASGQASGNTIYF